This paragraph reports one T cell receptor beta chain. These data originate in a study of blood T cell repertoires in COVID-19. V was pared by 6 bases and J by 5 bases, with 20 bases between. Germline CDR1 reads LNHDA; CDR2 reads SQIVND (reference sequence). The CDR3 has 15 amino acids. As originally analysed: Estimation of nucleated cell counts was performed using reference gene primer amplification. The repertoire was sequenced with immunoSEQ multiplex PCR; TCRdb's copy has only in-frame clones and lacks some. From that table come the V and J calls and clone size; the DNA was used to work out D and trimming. This table has roughly 100,000 clones, roughly 80% appearing once.

The chain is built from TRBV19 and TRBJ2-7; perhaps TRBD1 as D (6 bases). What was sequenced was peripheral blood. The TCR sequence derives from a woman of 80 years or more with acute or convalescent COVID-19. This chain's CDR3 is CASSQTGQAFHEQYF. CDR3 nucleotide sequence: TGTGCCAGTAGCCAAACAGGGCAAGCTTTCCACGAGCAGTACTTC.